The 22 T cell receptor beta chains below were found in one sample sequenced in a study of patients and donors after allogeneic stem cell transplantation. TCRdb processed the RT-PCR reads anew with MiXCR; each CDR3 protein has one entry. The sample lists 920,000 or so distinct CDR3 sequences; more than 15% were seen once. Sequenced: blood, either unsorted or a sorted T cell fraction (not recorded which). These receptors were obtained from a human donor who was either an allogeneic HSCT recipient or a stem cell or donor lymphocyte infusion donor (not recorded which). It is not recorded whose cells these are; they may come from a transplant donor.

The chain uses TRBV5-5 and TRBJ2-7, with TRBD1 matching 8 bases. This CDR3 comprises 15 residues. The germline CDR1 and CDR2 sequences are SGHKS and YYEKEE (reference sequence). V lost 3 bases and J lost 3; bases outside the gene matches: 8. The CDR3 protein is CASSYLSGTGYEQYF. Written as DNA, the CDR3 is TGTGCCAGCAGCTACTTATCCGGGACAGGCTACGAGCAGTACTTC.

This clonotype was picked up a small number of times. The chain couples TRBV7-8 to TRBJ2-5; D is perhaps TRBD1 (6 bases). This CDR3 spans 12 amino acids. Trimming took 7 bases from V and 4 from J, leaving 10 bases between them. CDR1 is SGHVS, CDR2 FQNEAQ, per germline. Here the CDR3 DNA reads TGTGCCAGCAATACAGGGAGAGAGACCCAGTACTTC. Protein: CASNTGRETQYF. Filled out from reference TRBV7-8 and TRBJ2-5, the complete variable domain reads GAGVSQSPRYKVAKRGQDVALRCDPISGHVSLFWYQQALGQGPEFLTYFQNEAQLDKSGLPSDRFFAERPEGSVSTLKIQRTQQEDSAVYLCASNTGRETQYFGPGTRLLVL.

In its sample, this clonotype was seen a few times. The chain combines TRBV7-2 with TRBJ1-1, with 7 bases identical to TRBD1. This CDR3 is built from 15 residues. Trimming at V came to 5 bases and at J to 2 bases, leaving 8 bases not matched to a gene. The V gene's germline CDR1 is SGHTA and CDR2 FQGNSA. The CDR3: CASSQTGTDNTEAFF. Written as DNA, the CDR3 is TGTGCCAGCAGCCAGACCGGGACAGATAACACTGAAGCTTTCTTT.

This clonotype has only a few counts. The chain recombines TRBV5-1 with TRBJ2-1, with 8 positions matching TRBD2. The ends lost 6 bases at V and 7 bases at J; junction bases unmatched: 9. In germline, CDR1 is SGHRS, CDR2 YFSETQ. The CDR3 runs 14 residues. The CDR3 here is CASIASGSRNEQFF. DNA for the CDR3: TGCGCCAGCATCGCAAGCGGGAGTAGGAATGAGCAGTTCTTC.

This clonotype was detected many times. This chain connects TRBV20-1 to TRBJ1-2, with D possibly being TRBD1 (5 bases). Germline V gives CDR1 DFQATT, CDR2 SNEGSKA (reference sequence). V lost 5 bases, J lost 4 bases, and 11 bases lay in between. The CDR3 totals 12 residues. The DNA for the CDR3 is TGCAGTGCTCGGGACCGCATCTATGGCTACACCTTC. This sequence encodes CSARDRIYGYTF.

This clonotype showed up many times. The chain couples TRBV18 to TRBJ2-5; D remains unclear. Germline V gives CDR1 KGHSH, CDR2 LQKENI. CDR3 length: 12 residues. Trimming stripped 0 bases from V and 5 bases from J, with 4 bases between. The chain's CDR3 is CASSPPRETQYF. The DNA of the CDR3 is TGTGCCAGCTCACCACCGAGGGAGACCCAGTACTTC.

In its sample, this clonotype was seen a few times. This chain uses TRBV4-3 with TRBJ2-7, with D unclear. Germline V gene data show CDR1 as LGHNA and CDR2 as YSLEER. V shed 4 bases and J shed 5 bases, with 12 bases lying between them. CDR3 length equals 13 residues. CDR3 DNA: TGCGCCAGCAGCCTGGAATTTGGGCACGAGCAGTACTTC. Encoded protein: CASSLEFGHEQYF.

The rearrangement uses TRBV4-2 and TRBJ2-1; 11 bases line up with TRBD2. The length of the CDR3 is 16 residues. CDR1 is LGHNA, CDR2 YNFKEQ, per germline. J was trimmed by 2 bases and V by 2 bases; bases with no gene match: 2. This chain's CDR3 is CASSQNSGGAYNEQFF. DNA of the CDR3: TGTGCCAGCAGCCAAAATAGCGGGGGGGCCTACAATGAGCAGTTCTTC.

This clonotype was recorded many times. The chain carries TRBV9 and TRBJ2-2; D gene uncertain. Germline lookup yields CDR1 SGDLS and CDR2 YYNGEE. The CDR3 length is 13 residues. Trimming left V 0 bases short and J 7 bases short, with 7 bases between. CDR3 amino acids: CASSVAIDGELFF. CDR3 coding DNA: TGTGCCAGCAGCGTAGCTATAGACGGGGAGCTGTTTTTT. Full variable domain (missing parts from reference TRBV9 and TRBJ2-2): DSGVTQTPKHLITATGQRVTLRCSPRSGDLSVYWYQQSLDQGLQFLIQYYNGEERAKGNILERFSAQQFPDLHSELNLSSLELGDSALYFCASSVAIDGELFFGEGSRLTVL.

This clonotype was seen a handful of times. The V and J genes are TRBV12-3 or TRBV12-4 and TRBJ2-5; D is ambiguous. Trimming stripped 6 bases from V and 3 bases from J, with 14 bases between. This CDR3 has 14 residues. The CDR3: CASSHRTDEETQYF. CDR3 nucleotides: TGTGCCAGCAGCCACCGGACCGATGAAGAGACCCAGTACTTC.

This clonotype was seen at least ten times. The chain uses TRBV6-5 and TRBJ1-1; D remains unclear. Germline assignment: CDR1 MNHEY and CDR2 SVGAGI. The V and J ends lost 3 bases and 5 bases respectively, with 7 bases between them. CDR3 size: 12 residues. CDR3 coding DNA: TGTGCCAGCAGTTATTCGTCTACTGAAGCTTTCTTT. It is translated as CASSYSSTEAFF.

CDR3 protein: CASSSAGGLPLHF. The CDR3 region has the DNA TGTGCCAGCAGTTCGGCAGGGGGCTTACCCCTCCACTTT. This sequence joins TRBV12-3 or TRBV12-4 and TRBJ1-6, with 8 bases fitting TRBD1. This CDR3 region has 13 residues. V was clipped by 4 bases and J by 12 bases; unmatched bases: 5.

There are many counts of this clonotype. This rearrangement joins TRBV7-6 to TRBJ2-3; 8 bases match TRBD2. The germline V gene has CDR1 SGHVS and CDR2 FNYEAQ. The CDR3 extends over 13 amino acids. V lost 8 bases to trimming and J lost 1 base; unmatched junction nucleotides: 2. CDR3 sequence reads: CASGAGGTDTQYF. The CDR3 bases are TGTGCCAGCGGAGCGGGGGGCACAGATACGCAGTATTTT. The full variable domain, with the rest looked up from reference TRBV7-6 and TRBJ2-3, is GAGVSQSPRYKVTKRGQDVALRCDPISGHVSLYWYRQALGQGPEFLTYFNYEAQQDKSGLPNDRFSAERPEGSISTLTIQRTEQRDSAMYRCASGAGGTDTQYFGPGTRLTVL.

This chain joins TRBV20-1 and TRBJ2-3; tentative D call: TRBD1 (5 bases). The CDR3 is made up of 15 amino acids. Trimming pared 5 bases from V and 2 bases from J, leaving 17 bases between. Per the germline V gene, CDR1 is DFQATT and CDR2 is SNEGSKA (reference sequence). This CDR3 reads CSAVGVRTLTDTQYF. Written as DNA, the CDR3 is TGCAGTGCTGTAGGGGTCAGGACACTCACAGATACGCAGTATTTT.

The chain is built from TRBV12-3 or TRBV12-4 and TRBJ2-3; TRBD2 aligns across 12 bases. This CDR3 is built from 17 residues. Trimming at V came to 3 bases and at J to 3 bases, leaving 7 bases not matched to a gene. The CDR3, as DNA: TGTGCCAGCAGTTTGCGATTGGGACTAGCGGGTACAGATACGCAGTATTTT. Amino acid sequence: CASSLRLGLAGTDTQYF.

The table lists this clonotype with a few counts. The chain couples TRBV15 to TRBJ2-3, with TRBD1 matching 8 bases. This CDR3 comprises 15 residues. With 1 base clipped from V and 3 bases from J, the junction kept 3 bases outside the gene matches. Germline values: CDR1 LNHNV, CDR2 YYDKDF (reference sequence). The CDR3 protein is CATSRGGQGTDTQYF. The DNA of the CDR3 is TGTGCCACCAGCAGAGGAGGACAGGGAACAGATACGCAGTATTTT.

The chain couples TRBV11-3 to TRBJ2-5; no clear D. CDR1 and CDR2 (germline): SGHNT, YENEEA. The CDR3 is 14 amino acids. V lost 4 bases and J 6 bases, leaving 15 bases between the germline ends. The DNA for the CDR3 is TGTGCCAGCAGCTCCCTGGAAGGGCCCAAGACCCAGTACTTC. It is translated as CASSSLEGPKTQYF.

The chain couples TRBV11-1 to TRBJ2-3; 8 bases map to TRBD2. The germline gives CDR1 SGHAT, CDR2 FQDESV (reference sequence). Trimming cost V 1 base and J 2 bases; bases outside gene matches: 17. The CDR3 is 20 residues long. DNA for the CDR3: TGTGCCAGCAGCTTAGTTTCGCCAAGCGGGAGTTTGAGGACCACAGATACGCAGTATTTT. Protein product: CASSLVSPSGSLRTTDTQYF.

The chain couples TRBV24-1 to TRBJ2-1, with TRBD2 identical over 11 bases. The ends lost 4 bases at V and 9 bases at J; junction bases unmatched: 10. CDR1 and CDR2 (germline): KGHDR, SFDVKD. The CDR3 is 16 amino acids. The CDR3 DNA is TGTGCCACCAGTGAGACAGAGACTAGCGGGAAGCGTGAGCAGTTCTTC. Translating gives CATSETETSGKREQFF.

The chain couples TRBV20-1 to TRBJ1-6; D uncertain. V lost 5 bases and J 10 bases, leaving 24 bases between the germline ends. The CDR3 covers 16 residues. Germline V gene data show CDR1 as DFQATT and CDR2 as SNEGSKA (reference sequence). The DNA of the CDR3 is TGCAGTGCTGAATTCAGACCGAACCCACGTCGATCACCCCTCCACTTT. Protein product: CSAEFRPNPRRSPLHF.

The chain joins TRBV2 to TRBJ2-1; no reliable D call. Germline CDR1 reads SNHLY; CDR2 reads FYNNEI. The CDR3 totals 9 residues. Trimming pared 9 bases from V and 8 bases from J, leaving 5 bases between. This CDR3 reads CARGYEQFF. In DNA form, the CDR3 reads TGTGCCAGGGGTTATGAGCAGTTCTTC.

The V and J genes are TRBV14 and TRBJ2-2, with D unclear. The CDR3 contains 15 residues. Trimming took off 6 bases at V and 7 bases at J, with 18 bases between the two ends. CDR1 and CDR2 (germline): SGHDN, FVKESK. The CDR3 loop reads CASRTYARGGGELFF. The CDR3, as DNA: TGTGCCAGCAGGACCTACGCTAGAGGCGGCGGGGAGCTGTTTTTT.